This T cell receptor (beta chain) originates from a study of blood T cell repertoires in COVID-19. Clones were sequenced by immunoSEQ multiplex PCR, and TCRdb holds only the in-frame ones, with some missing. The profile covers 300,000 to 400,000 clones, with more than 75% appearing a single time and more than 1% taken by the ten largest. J was trimmed by 5 bases and V by 8 bases; bases with no gene match: 11. CDR1 and CDR2 (germline): SEHNR, FQNEAQ (reference sequence). This CDR3 region has 14 residues. What was sequenced was PBMCs or T cells enriched from blood (not recorded which). This TCR was recovered from a woman aged 25-40 years who had recovered from COVID-19. V is TRBV7-9 and J is TRBJ2-7, with 8 bases aligning to TRBD1. CDR3 in amino acids: CASAPTGAPDEQYF. In DNA, the CDR3 is TGTGCCAGCGCTCCGACAGGGGCCCCGGACGAGCAGTACTTC.